The 20 T cell receptor beta chains reported below all come from one sample, sequenced in a study of cytomegalovirus exposure and HLA in healthy donors. The PCR used 60 Vbeta and 13 Jbeta primers. TCRdb's copy holds only in-frame clones and misses some; the assay was immunoSEQ multiplex PCR. Its listing shows some 52,000 clones. The sequencing sample was made of PBMCs. Receptors were obtained from a woman aged 55-70 years in good health and CMV-seropositive.

This clone ranks as medium-sized (0.01 to 0.1%) in terms of frequency. The chain joins TRBV7-9 to TRBJ1-4; 9 bases line up with TRBD1. CDR3 length: 16 amino acids. The germline CDR1 and CDR2 sequences are SEHNR and FQNEAQ (reference sequence). V lost 1 base, J lost 8 bases, and 8 bases stayed unmatched. The CDR3, as DNA: TGTGCCAGCAGCTTAGGAACGGGACAGGGAGAGGAAAAACTGTTTTTT. Translating gives CASSLGTGQGEEKLFF. Variable domain in full (rest from reference TRBV7-9 and TRBJ1-4): DTGVSQNPRHKITKRGQNVTFRCDPISEHNRLYWYRQTLGQGPEFLTYFQNEAQLEKSRLLSDRFSAERPKGSFSTLEIQRTEQGDSAMYLCASSLGTGQGEEKLFFGSGTQLSVL.

V gene TRBV5-1 combines with J gene TRBJ1-6; TRBD1 matches at 7 bases. Germline CDR1 is SGHRS and CDR2 is YFSETQ. With V trimmed by 3 bases and J by 0 bases, 3 bases remained unmatched. The CDR3 is made up of 16 amino acids. Here the CDR3 reads CASSSTGSSYNSPLHF. CDR3 nucleotides: TGCGCCAGCAGCTCGACAGGGAGCTCCTATAATTCACCCCTCCACTTT.

This chain uses TRBV7-8 with TRBJ2-7; tentatively, D is TRBD1 (5 bases). V lost 1 base, J lost 4 bases, and 11 bases lay in between. The CDR3 length is 14 residues. Germline V gene data show CDR1 as SGHVS and CDR2 as FQNEAQ. The CDR3 loop reads CASSLGKGAYEQYF. The DNA for the CDR3 is TGTGCCAGCAGCTTAGGGAAAGGGGCGTACGAGCAGTACTTC.

The chain employs TRBV19 and TRBJ2-6, with D perhaps matching TRBD2 (7 bases). The CDR3 spans 18 residues. Germline values: CDR1 LNHDA, CDR2 SQIVND (reference sequence). V was clipped by 7 bases and J by 0 bases, with 19 bases between them. CDR3 DNA: TGTGCCAGTAAGGTTGGGGGGGCGCCGGGCTCTGGGGCCAACGTCCTGACTTTC. Amino acid sequence: CASKVGGAPGSGANVLTF.

The chain has TRBV27 and TRBJ1-2, with D perhaps TRBD1 (5 bases). Germline V CDR1 and CDR2: MNHEY, SMNVEV (reference sequence). The ends were cut back, 3 bases at V and 7 bases at J, with 12 bases in the middle. CDR3 length: 13 amino acids. Written as DNA, the CDR3 is TGTGCCAGCAGTTTGGGGGGGATATCTGGCTACACCTTC. Translating it yields CASSLGGISGYTF.

This chain uses TRBV5-1 with TRBJ2-3; D possibly corresponds to TRBD2 (6 bases). Trimming left V 0 bases short and J 2 bases short, with 13 bases between. The V gene's germline CDR1 is SGHRS and CDR2 YFSETQ. The CDR3 sequence is 16 residues long. The CDR3 region has the DNA TGCGCCAGCAGCTTGGCCGGGCGGGGACCCACAGATACGCAGTATTTT. It translates to CASSLAGRGPTDTQYF. Variable domain in full (rest from reference TRBV5-1 and TRBJ2-3): KAGVTQTPRYLIKTRGQQVTLSCSPISGHRSVSWYQQTPGQGLQFLFEYFSETQRNKGNFPGRFSGRQFSNSRSEMNVSTLELGDSALYLCASSLAGRGPTDTQYFGPGTRLTVL.

CDR3: CASSLDGAYGYTF. The DNA for the CDR3 is TGCGCCAGCAGCTTGGATGGGGCCTATGGCTACACCTTC. The V gene is TRBV5-1, the J gene TRBJ1-2; D perhaps matches TRBD1 (5 bases). With 0 bases removed from V and 4 bases from J, the gap between germline ends came to 7 bases. The germline V gene has CDR1 SGHRS and CDR2 YFSETQ. The CDR3 is 13 amino acids.

The gene calls are TRBV18 and TRBJ2-7; D call uncertain. Germline-derived CDR1 and CDR2 are KGHSH and LQKENI. Trimming removed 3 bases at V and 2 bases at J, with 11 bases between. The CDR3 has 14 amino acids. CDR3 nucleotide sequence: TGTGCCAGCTCACCCATGCGGTTTACCTACGAGCAGTACTTC. It encodes CASSPMRFTYEQYF.

The genes are TRBV28 and TRBJ2-7, with TRBD1 matching 10 bases. After removal of 5 bases from V and 5 bases from J, the junction contained 9 bases not matched to a gene. This CDR3 region has 15 residues. Looked up from germline, CDR1 is MDHEN and CDR2 is SYDVKM. CDR3 bases: TGTGCCAGCAGTGCCCGGGACAGGGGAGTCCACGAGCAGTACTTC. This encodes CASSARDRGVHEQYF.

V usage is TRBV6-1 and J usage is TRBJ2-2; D might be TRBD1 (5 bases). Trimming took off 7 bases at V and 7 bases at J, with 16 bases between the two ends. This CDR3 spans 14 amino acids. From germline, CDR1 is MNHNS and CDR2 SASEGT. CDR3: CASTQGSRRGELFF. The CDR3 nucleotides are TGTGCCAGCACTCAGGGCTCGCGGCGCGGGGAGCTGTTTTTT.

The V and J genes are TRBV7-2 and TRBJ2-7; a possible D gene is TRBD2 (6 bases). Germline loops: CDR1 SGHTA, CDR2 FQGNSA. Deletions cut 5 bases from V and 12 bases from J, with 23 bases between. The length of the CDR3 is 14 residues. The CDR3 region is CASSPGGGLQVWYF. CDR3 sequence (DNA): TGTGCCAGCAGCCCCGGGGGTGGACTCCAGGTCTGGTACTTC.

This rearrangement joins TRBV10-3 to TRBJ1-4; D is possibly TRBD1 (5 bases). The ends were cut back, 7 bases at V and 4 bases at J, with 10 bases in the middle. Germline CDR1 reads ENHRY; CDR2 reads SYGVKD. The CDR3 is made up of 13 amino acids. In nucleotides, the CDR3 is TGTGCCATCAACACAGGATTTAATGAAAAACTGTTTTTT. Its translation: CAINTGFNEKLFF.

The chain carries TRBV7-9 and TRBJ1-5; 9 bases line up with TRBD1. With 1 base clipped from V and 4 bases from J, the junction kept 2 bases outside the gene matches. This CDR3 region has 15 residues. Looked up from germline, CDR1 is SEHNR and CDR2 is FQNEAQ (reference sequence). As DNA, the CDR3 is TGTGCCAGCAGCTTAGACGACAGGGGGAATCAGCCCCAGCATTTT. Its translation: CASSLDDRGNQPQHF.

The gene calls are TRBV27 and TRBJ2-7; perhaps TRBD2 as D (6 bases). The germline V gene has CDR1 MNHEY and CDR2 SMNVEV (reference sequence). Trimming shortened V by 2 bases and J by 0 bases, and 17 bases separated the two germline ends. CDR3 length equals 17 residues. As DNA, the CDR3 is TGTGCCAGCAGTTTAAGCGGGCAGGGCCAGAGCTCCTACGAGCAGTACTTC. It encodes CASSLSGQGQSSYEQYF.

This chain connects TRBV7-9 to TRBJ2-7; 9 positions agree with TRBD1. With V trimmed by 6 bases and J by 1 base, 7 bases remained unmatched. Germline V gene lookup returns CDR1 SEHNR and CDR2 FQNEAQ (reference sequence). The CDR3 is made up of 15 amino acids. The CDR3 sequence: CASSDRGKGSYEQYF. The CDR3, as DNA: TGTGCCAGCAGTGACAGGGGGAAGGGGTCCTACGAGCAGTACTTC.

The chain uses TRBV11-2 and TRBJ2-7, with D possibly being TRBD2 (5 bases). Trimming cost V 1 base and J 2 bases, with 12 bases left between them. Looked up from germline, CDR1 is SGHAT and CDR2 is FQNNGV. The CDR3 loop spans 15 amino acids. The CDR3 loop is CASSLGAGNTYEQYF. Here the CDR3 DNA reads TGTGCCAGCAGCTTAGGGGCCGGGAATACCTACGAGCAGTACTTC.

The J gene is TRBJ1-2, the V gene TRBV10-3; perhaps TRBD1 as D (6 bases). Germline values: CDR1 ENHRY, CDR2 SYGVKD. Trimming removed 3 bases at V and 6 bases at J, with 14 bases between. The CDR3 extends over 14 amino acids. The CDR3 nucleotides read TGTGCCATCAGTGATGGGCAGGGGATGGATGGCTACACCTTC. Residues: CAISDGQGMDGYTF.

The chain couples TRBV20-1 to TRBJ1-2, with D unresolved. The germline V gene encodes CDR1 DFQATT and CDR2 SNEGSKA (reference sequence). Trimming left V 5 bases short and J 8 bases short, with 9 bases between. CDR3 size: 10 residues. This chain's CDR3 is CSAFGGGYTF. The CDR3 nucleotides are TGCAGTGCTTTTGGCGGAGGCTACACCTTC.

The V call is TRBV2, the J call TRBJ2-7; 11 bases are a match to TRBD2. Trimming removed 3 bases from V and 3 bases from J; junction bases left unmatched: 4. The V gene's germline CDR1 is SNHLY and CDR2 FYNNEI. The CDR3 consists of 15 residues. CDR3 nucleotide sequence: TGTGCCAGCAGTGAGACTAGCGGGATCTACTACGAGCAGTACTTC. This encodes CASSETSGIYYEQYF.

This chain links TRBV7-8 with TRBJ2-5; no clear D. The ends were cut back, 4 bases at V and 0 bases at J, with 9 bases in the middle. The CDR3 length is 14 residues. Per germline, CDR1 SGHVS and CDR2 FQNEAQ. In DNA form, the CDR3 reads TGTGCCAGCAGCTCCAGCAGGTACCAAGAGACCCAGTACTTC. This translates into CASSSSRYQETQYF.